The entry below describes one T cell receptor beta chain. As yet, its antigen is unknown. Use of 60 Vbeta and 13 Jbeta primers characterized the PCR. Sequencing used immunoSEQ multiplex PCR; TCRdb keeps in-frame clones, though not all of them. The sample holds 150,000 to 200,000 clones, 70% to 90% seen once. This sample stems from a study of cytomegalovirus exposure and HLA in healthy donors. Study-wide points: For most TCR beta V segments, an earlier analysis put the productive rate at about 90% or about 30% of the time.

The trim removed 6 bases at V and 8 bases at J, leaving 15 bases unmatched. Germline V gene data show CDR1 as KGHSH and CDR2 as LQKENI. This CDR3 has 16 amino acids. This receptor was obtained from a woman under 30 in good health and CMV-seropositive. The chain combines TRBV18 with TRBJ2-3; TRBD2 matches at 9 bases. Material for sequencing was PBMCs. CDR3 sequence (DNA): TGTGCCAGCTCCTCTTCCGGGACTAGCAAAGAGTTTACGCAGTATTTT. This translates into CASSSSGTSKEFTQYF.